In this sample, the clone carrying this T cell receptor beta chain turned up once. Its antigen is unknown. The V end lost 1 base, the J end lost 9 bases, and 20 bases lay between the germline ends. Germline V gene sequence: CDR1 MNHNS, CDR2 SASEGT. The CDR3 is 16 amino acids. Terminally differentiated effector memory CD45RA+ cells were excluded from the naive CD8 cells, which were CD45RO-negative and positively selected for CCR7. Within Nashville, Tennessee resided all donors, each a Caucasian adult. The table came from immunoSEQ multiplex PCR; TCRdb's copy has only in-frame clones and leaves some out. The table lists some 600,000 clones, approximately 96% of them singletons. This specimen comes from a study of shared clonotypes between healthy human individuals. The overall study: Aged between 18 and 49, the donors were a couple of women and three men. Study-wide results and caveats: Richness estimates generally favored naive over memory subsets. Clonotypes which were not shared had lower generation probabilities than clonotypes that all four donors shared.

The sample comprised naive CD8+ T cells sorted from blood. The TCR was taken from a woman in her 30s in good health. V and J are TRBV6-1 and TRBJ2-3, with D maybe TRBD1 (6 bases). CDR3: CASSEESRPPTGTQYF. The CDR3, as DNA: TGTGCCAGCAGTGAAGAGAGCAGACCCCCCACAGGGACGCAGTATTTT.